The 3 T cell receptor beta chains in this list originate from one sample, sequenced in a study of T cells after yellow fever vaccination. TCRdb recomputed calls from the 5' RACE reads with MiXCR, one row per CDR3 protein. This sample carries just under 600,000 distinct CDR3 sequences, roughly 12% of them seen once, and the ten largest clones take over 11%. This specimen consisted of PBMCs, obtained on the day of the yellow fever booster vaccination. The receptors here all came from a man aged 25-40 years who received the YFV17D yellow fever vaccine.

This clonotype has more than one count but fewer than ten. V gene TRBV30 combines with J gene TRBJ1-1; D remains ambiguous. The CDR3 is made up of 13 amino acids. Trimming took 2 bases from V and 3 from J, leaving 10 bases between them. In germline, CDR1 is GTSNPN, CDR2 SVGIG (reference sequence). The CDR3 sequence: CAWSPYMDTEAFF. CDR3 DNA: TGTGCCTGGAGTCCATATATGGACACTGAAGCTTTCTTT.

This clonotype came up many times. V is TRBV7-9 and J is TRBJ2-7; D remains ambiguous. The V gene's germline CDR1 is SEHNR and CDR2 FQNEAQ (reference sequence). This CDR3 spans 13 amino acids. Deletions cut 3 bases from V and 4 bases from J, with 10 bases between. CDR3 coding DNA: TGTGCCAGCAGCTTCCGGGCGTCATACGAGCAGTACTTC. It codes for CASSFRASYEQYF. The variable domain in full, with the rest retrieved from reference TRBV7-9 and TRBJ2-7, is DTGVSQNPRHKITKRGQNVTFRCDPISEHNRLYWYRQTLGQGPEFLTYFQNEAQLEKSRLLSDRFSAERPKGSFSTLEIQRTEQGDSAMYLCASSFRASYEQYFGPGTRLTVT.

This clonotype was detected only a few times. The J gene is TRBJ1-2, the V gene TRBV5-1; D is unresolved. From germline, CDR1 is SGHRS and CDR2 YFSETQ. Trimming shortened V by 0 bases and J by 7 bases, and 10 bases separated the two germline ends. The CDR3 is 13 amino acids. CDR3 DNA: TGCGCCAGCAGCTTGGTGGGGATAAGTGGCTACACCTTC. Translation gives CASSLVGISGYTF. The variable domain in full, completed from reference TRBV5-1 and TRBJ1-2, reads KAGVTQTPRYLIKTRGQQVTLSCSPISGHRSVSWYQQTPGQGLQFLFEYFSETQRNKGNFPGRFSGRQFSNSRSEMNVSTLELGDSALYLCASSLVGISGYTFGSGTRLTVV.